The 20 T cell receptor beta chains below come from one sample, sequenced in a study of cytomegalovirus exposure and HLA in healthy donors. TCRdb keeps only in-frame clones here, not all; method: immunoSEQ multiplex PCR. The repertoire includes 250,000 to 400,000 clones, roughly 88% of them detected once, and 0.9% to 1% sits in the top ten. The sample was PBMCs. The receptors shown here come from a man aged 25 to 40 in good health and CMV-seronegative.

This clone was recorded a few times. The CDR3 DNA follows: TGTGCCAGCAGGGGCGGGGGGAATTCACCCCTCCACTTT. Translated: CASRGGGNSPLHF. This sequence joins TRBV2 and TRBJ1-6; a weak D match, TRBD1 (5 bases). V dropped 6 bases and J dropped 7 bases, with 10 bases sitting between them. Germline V gene lookup returns CDR1 SNHLY and CDR2 FYNNEI. The length of the CDR3 is 13 residues.

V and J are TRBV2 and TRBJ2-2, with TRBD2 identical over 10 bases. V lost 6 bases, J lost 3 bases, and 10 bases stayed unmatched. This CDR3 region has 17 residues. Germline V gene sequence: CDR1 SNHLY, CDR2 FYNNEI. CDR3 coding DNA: TGTGCCAGCAGCGCACTAGCGGGGACCGGGGACACCGGGGAGCTGTTTTTT. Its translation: CASSALAGTGDTGELFF.

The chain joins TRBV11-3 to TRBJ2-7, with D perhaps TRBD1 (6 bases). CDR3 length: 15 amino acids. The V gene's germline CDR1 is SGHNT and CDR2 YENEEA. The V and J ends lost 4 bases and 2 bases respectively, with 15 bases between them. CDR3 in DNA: TGTGCCAGCAGCTACGCCGGGACACAAGCCTACGAGCAGTACTTC. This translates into CASSYAGTQAYEQYF.

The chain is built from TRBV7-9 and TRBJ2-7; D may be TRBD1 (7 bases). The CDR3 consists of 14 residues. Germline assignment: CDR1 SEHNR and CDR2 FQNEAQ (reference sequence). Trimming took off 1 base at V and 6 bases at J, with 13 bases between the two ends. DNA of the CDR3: TGTGCCAGCAGCTTAGTAGGCCAGGGGGGCGAGCAGTACTTC. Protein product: CASSLVGQGGEQYF.

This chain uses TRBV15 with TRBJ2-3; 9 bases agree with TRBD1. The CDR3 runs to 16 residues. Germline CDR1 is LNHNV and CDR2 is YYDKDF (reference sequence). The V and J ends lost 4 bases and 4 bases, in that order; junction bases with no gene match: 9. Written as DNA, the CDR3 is TGTGCCACCAGCACCTCTCCGGGACAGGGTCCAGATACGCAGTATTTT. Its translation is CATSTSPGQGPDTQYF. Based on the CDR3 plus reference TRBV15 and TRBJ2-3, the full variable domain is DAMVIQNPRYQVTQFGKPVTLSCSQTLNHNVMYWYQQKSSQAPKLLFHYYDKDFNNEADTPDNFQSRRPNTSFCFLDIRSPGLGDTAMYLCATSTSPGQGPDTQYFGPGTRLTVL.

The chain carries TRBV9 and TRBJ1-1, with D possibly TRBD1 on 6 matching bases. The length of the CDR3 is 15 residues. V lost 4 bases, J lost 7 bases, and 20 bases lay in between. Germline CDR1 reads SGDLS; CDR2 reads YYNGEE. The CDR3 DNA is TGTGCCAGCAGCCCACAGCGGGGGCAGAGTTTTGAAGCTTTCTTT. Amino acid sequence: CASSPQRGQSFEAFF.

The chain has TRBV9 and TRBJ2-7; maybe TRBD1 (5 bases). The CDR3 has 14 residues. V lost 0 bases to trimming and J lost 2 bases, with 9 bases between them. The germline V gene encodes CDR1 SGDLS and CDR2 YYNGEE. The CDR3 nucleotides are TGTGCCAGCAGCGTAGAGGGGATCCCCTACGAGCAGTACTTC. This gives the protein CASSVEGIPYEQYF.

CDR3 DNA: TGTGCCAGCCGCCGTACGGGACAGGGTGAAGAGACCCAGTACTTC. It is translated as CASRRTGQGEETQYF. The rearrangement joins TRBV2 to TRBJ2-5, with 9 bases aligning to TRBD1. J was trimmed by 3 bases and V by 8 bases; bases with no gene match: 10. CDR3 size: 15 residues. Germline CDR1 is SNHLY and CDR2 is FYNNEI. Using reference TRBV2 and TRBJ2-5 for the parts outside the CDR3, the full variable domain is EPEVTQTPSHQVTQMGQEVILRCVPISNHLYFYWYRQILGQKVEFLVSFYNNEISEKSEIFDDQFSVERPDGSNFTLKIRSTKLEDSAMYFCASRRTGQGEETQYFGPGTRLLVL.

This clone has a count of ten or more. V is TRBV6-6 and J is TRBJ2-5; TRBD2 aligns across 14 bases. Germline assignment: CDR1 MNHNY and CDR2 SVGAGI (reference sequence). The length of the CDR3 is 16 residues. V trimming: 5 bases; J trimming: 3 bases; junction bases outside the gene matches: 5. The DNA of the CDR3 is TGTGCCAGCAGTCGACGACTAGCGGGGGGGAAAGAGACCCAGTACTTC. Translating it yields CASSRRLAGGKETQYF.

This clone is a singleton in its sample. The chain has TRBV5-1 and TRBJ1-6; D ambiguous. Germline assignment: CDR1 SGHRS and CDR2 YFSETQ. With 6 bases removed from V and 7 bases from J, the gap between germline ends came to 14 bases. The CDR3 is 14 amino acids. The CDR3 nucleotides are TGCGCCAGCAAGGAGGGTACGTGGAATTCACCCCTCCACTTT. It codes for CASKEGTWNSPLHF.

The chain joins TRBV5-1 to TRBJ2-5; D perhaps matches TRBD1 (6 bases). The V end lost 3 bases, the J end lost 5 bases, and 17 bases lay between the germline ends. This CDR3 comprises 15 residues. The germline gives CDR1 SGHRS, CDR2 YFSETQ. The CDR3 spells CASSWGPRGGETQYF. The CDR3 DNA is TGCGCCAGCAGCTGGGGTCCCAGGGGTGGGGAGACCCAGTACTTC.

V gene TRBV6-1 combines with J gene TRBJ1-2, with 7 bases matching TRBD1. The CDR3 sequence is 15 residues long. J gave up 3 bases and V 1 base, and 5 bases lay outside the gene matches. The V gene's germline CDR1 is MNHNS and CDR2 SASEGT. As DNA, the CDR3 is TGTGCCAGCAGTGAAGAAGGGGGCGCGCACTATGGCTACACCTTC. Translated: CASSEEGGAHYGYTF.

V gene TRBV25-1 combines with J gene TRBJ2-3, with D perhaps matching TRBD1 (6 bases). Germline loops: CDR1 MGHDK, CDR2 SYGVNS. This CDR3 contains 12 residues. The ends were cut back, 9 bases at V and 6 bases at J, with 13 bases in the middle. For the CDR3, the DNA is TGTGCCAGTAGATGGGGGCCCGATACGCAGTATTTT. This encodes CASRWGPDTQYF.

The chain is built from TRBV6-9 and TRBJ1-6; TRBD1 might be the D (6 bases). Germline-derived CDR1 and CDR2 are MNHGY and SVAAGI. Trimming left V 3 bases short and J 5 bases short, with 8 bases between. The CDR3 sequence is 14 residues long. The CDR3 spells CASSYGTNNSPLHF. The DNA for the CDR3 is TGTGCCAGCAGTTACGGGACAAATAATTCACCCCTCCACTTT.

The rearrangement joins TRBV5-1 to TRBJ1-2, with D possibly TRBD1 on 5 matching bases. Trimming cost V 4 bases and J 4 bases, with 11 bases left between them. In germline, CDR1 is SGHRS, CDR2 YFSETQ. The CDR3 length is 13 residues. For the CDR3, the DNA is TGCGCCAGCAGCCAAGACAGAATCTATGGCTACACCTTC. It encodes CASSQDRIYGYTF.

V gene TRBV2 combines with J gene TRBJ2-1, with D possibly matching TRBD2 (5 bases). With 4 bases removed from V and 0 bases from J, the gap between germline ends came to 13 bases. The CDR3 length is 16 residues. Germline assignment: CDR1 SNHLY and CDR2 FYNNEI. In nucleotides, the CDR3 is TGTGCCAGCAGTGGATCAGAGCGGAGCTCCTACAATGAGCAGTTCTTC. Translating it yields CASSGSERSSYNEQFF.

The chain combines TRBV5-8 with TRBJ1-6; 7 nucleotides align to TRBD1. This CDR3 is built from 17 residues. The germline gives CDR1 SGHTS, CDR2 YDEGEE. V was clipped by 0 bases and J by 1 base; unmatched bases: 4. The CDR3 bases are TGTGCCAGCAGCTTGGGACAGGGCCTATCCTATAATTCACCCCTCCACTTT. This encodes CASSLGQGLSYNSPLHF.

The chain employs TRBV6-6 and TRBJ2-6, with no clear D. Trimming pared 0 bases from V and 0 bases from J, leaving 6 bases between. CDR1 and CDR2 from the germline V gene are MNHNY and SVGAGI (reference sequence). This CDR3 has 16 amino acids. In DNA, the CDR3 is TGTGCCAGCAGTTACTCGATTAGCTCTGGGGCCAACGTCCTGACTTTC. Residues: CASSYSISSGANVLTF.

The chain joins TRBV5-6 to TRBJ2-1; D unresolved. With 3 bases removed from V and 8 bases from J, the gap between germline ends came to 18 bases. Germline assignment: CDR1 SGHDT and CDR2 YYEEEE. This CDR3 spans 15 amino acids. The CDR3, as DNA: TGTGCCAGCAGCTACCGGGTTGCAGCACTTTATGAGCAGTTCTTC. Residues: CASSYRVAALYEQFF.

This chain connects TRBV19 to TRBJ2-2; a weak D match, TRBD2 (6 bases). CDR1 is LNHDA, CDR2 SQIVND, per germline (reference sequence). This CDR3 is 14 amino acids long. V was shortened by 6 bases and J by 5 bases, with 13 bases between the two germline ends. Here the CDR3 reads CASSPGGETGELFF. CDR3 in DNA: TGTGCCAGTAGCCCTGGCGGGGAGACCGGGGAGCTGTTTTTT.